A selection of T cell receptor beta chains follows, all from one sample in a study of T cell repertoires in cytomegalovirus infection. Their antigens are not known. Using its own MiXCR run on the reads, TCRdb lists one record per CDR3 protein. The sample has roughly 920,000 distinct CDR3 sequences; roughly 30% are singletons. Sequencing was performed on cultured CD8+ T cells from PBMCs, taken from culture after CMV antigen stimulation. These receptors were obtained from a human donor in good health (CMV status not recorded). Some clones in this sample may be carry-over from other donors' samples. Each CDR3 is given with its conserved first and last residue. A D gene is named only where the DNA matches it firmly. Rows give clone size only sometimes, using once, few, many, or a class for an expanded clone.

TRBV19	TRBJ2-1	-	TRBD1	CASSMEQGLYNEQFF	TGTGCCAGTAGTATGGAACAGGGGCTGTACAATGAGCAGTTCTTC
TRBV2	TRBJ2-1	-	TRBD2	CASRGLAGLYNEQFF	TGTGCCAGCAGGGGGCTAGCGGGGTTATACAATGAGCAGTTCTTC
TRBV14	TRBJ2-7	few	-	CASSRGEEQYF	TGTGCCAGCAGCCGGGGGGAAGAGCAGTACTTC
TRBV12-3/TRBV12-4	TRBJ2-5	-	-	CASSLKGHQRGTQYF	TGTGCCAGCAGTTTAAAAGGCCATCAAAGGGGGACCCAGTACTTC
TRBV27	TRBJ2-7	-	-	CASSPGEGSDEQYF	TGTGCCAGCAGTCCAGGGGAGGGTAGTGACGAGCAGTACTTC
TRBV27	TRBJ1-5	once	-	CASSVGGDQPQHF	TGTGCCAGCAGTGTGGGGGGGGATCAGCCCCAGCATTTT
TRBV6-1	TRBJ2-1	-	-	CASSEGGGVKFF	TGTGCCAGCAGCGAGGGAGGCGGGGTAAAGTTCTTC
TRBV4-3	TRBJ1-6	-	-	CASSQDRASRNSPLHF	TGCGCCAGCAGCCAAGATCGTGCGAGCCGTAATTCACCCCTCCACTTT
TRBV28	TRBJ2-1	-	-	CTSSFPWGPYNEQFF	TGTACCAGCAGTTTCCCTTGGGGGCCCTACAATGAGCAGTTCTTC
TRBV7-9	TRBJ1-2	many	-	CASSPSGANYGYTF	TGTGCCAGCAGCCCCTCGGGGGCAAACTATGGCTACACCTTC
TRBV20-1	TRBJ2-1	-	-	CSARGLGENEQFF	TGCAGTGCTAGAGGCCTGGGAGAAAATGAGCAGTTCTTC
TRBV7-6	TRBJ2-3	many	-	CASSPGPGWDTQYF	TGTGCCAGCAGCCCCGGACCTGGGTGGGATACGCAGTATTTT
TRBV7-6	TRBJ2-1	few	TRBD2	CASSLRGLAVDEQFF	TGTGCCAGCAGCTTAAGGGGACTAGCGGTGGATGAGCAGTTCTTC
TRBV7-9	TRBJ2-1	few	-	CASSGTKIPLYNEQFF	TGTGCCAGCAGTGGGACAAAAATACCTCTCTACAATGAGCAGTTCTTC
TRBV12-3/TRBV12-4	TRBJ2-2	few	TRBD1	CASSPPPGQLRSSDTGELFF	TGTGCCAGCAGTCCCCCTCCGGGACAGCTCCGATCCTCCGACACCGGGGAGCTGTTTTTT
TRBV7-9	TRBJ1-1	many	TRBD1	CASSLNRGLNTEAFF	TGTGCCAGCAGCTTAAACAGGGGGCTTAACACTGAAGCTTTCTTT
TRBV12-3/TRBV12-4	TRBJ2-7	many	-	CASSETGLTYEQYF	TGTGCCAGCAGCGAAACAGGGTTAACCTACGAGCAGTACTTC
TRBV7-6	TRBJ2-5	few	-	CASSPDRSYQETQYF	TGTGCTAGCAGCCCCGACAGATCGTACCAAGAGACCCAGTACTTC
TRBV3-1	TRBJ1-1	once	TRBD1	CASSIPGTGGYVEAFF	TGTGCCAGCAGCATCCCCGGGACAGGGGGCTACGTTGAAGCTTTCTTT
TRBV7-9	TRBJ2-5	-	-	CASSSSMDQETQYF	TGTGCCAGCAGCTCCAGCATGGACCAAGAGACCCAGTACTTC
TRBV6-6	TRBJ1-2	few	TRBD1	CASSSVRGHEFFYGYTF	TGTGCCAGCAGTTCCGTCAGGGGGCACGAATTTTTCTATGGCTACACCTTC
TRBV11-3	TRBJ1-4	-	-	CASSFSGLREKLFF	TGTGCCAGCAGCTTCTCGGGACTCCGGGAAAAACTGTTTTTT
TRBV27	TRBJ2-2	-	-	CTSSLGFLYTGELFF	TGTACCAGCAGTTTAGGCTTCCTATACACCGGGGAGCTGTTTTTT
TRBV7-3	TRBJ2-5	-	-	CVSSLRAGDTQETQYF	TGTGTCAGCAGCTTAAGGGCTGGCGACACCCAAGAGACCCAGTACTTC
TRBV5-4	TRBJ2-1	-	-	CASSQYGANRGFF	TGTGCCAGCAGCCAATACGGGGCCAACCGGGGGTTCTTC
TRBV3-1	TRBJ2-1	-	TRBD2	CASSHLGAGVNNEQFF	TGTGCCAGCAGCCATCTGGGAGCGGGGGTGAACAATGAGCAGTTCTTC
TRBV24-1	TRBJ2-3	-	-	CATSERDRRTDTQYF	TGTGCCACCAGTGAGCGGGACCGCCGGACAGATACGCAGTATTTT
TRBV7-2	TRBJ2-5	few	TRBD2	CASSITGGGYQETQYF	TGTGCCAGCAGCATTACTGGCGGGGGGTACCAAGAGACCCAGTACTTC
TRBV11-2	TRBJ1-1	few	-	CASSLRTLNTEAFF	TGTGCCAGCAGCCTCCGGACATTGAACACTGAAGCTTTCTTT
TRBV7-9	TRBJ1-5	-	TRBD1	CASSAGGAGNQPQHF	TGTGCCAGCAGCGCAGGGGGCGCAGGCAATCAGCCCCAGCATTTT
TRBV2	TRBJ1-4	once	-	CASSEPGAHEKLFF	TGTGCCAGCAGTGAACCCGGGGCCCATGAAAAACTGTTTTTT
TRBV7-6	TRBJ2-2	-	-	CASSLARTPNIGELFF	TGTGCCAGCAGCTTAGCCAGGACCCCGAACATCGGGGAGCTGTTTTTT
TRBV6-2/TRBV6-3	TRBJ1-2	once	-	CASSRHNYTF	TGTGCCAGCAGTCGCCACAACTACACCTTC
TRBV6-1	TRBJ2-2	few	-	CASSELGANTGELFF	TGTGCCAGCAGTGAATTAGGGGCTAACACCGGGGAGCTGTTTTTT
TRBV29-1	TRBJ2-7	-	-	CSVEGGPGRGYEQYF	TGCAGCGTTGAAGGGGGCCCTGGCAGGGGATACGAGCAGTACTTC
TRBV19	TRBJ2-1	-	-	CASRAGGGANEQFF	TGTGCCAGTAGGGCTGGGGGGGGGGCGAATGAGCAGTTCTTC
TRBV7-9	TRBJ2-5	once	TRBD1	CASCDRDRGSETQYF	TGTGCCAGCTGCGACCGGGACAGGGGTTCGGAGACCCAGTACTTC
TRBV19	TRBJ2-7	-	TRBD1	CASTITGAPRDEQYF	TGTGCCAGTACCATCACAGGGGCCCCTCGGGACGAGCAGTACTTC
TRBV7-6	TRBJ2-1	many	-	CASSLRRPGSSYNEQFF	TGTGCCAGCAGCTTAAGACGCCCAGGGAGCTCCTACAATGAGCAGTTCTTC
TRBV7-3	TRBJ2-1	-	-	CASNLPGWESSYNEQFF	TGTGCCAGCAACTTACCGGGTTGGGAAAGCTCCTACAATGAGCAGTTCTTC
TRBV7-2	TRBJ1-1	many	-	CASSDYRIGTEAFF	TGTGCCAGCAGCGATTATAGGATCGGCACTGAAGCTTTCTTT
TRBV11-2	TRBJ2-2	-	TRBD1	CASSPWRKGAGTEELFF	TGTGCCAGCAGCCCCTGGAGGAAGGGGGCTGGGACCGAGGAGCTGTTTTTT
TRBV7-6	TRBJ2-7	many	-	CASSPTTVEQYF	TGTGCCAGCAGCCCAACCACCGTCGAGCAGTACTTC
TRBV19	TRBJ2-6	few	-	CASTLKSRANVLTF	TGTGCCAGTACCCTTAAAAGCAGGGCCAACGTCCTGACTTTC
TRBV4-1	TRBJ2-3	-	TRBD2	CASSQDSGLAGADTQYF	TGCGCCAGCAGCCAAGATTCAGGACTAGCGGGGGCAGATACGCAGTATTTT
TRBV27	TRBJ2-3	-	-	CASSRNPKDTQYF	TGTGCCAGCAGTAGGAACCCGAAAGATACGCAGTATTTT
TRBV27	TRBJ1-4	-	-	CASSLSTGTNEKLFF	TGTGCCAGCAGTTTGTCCACGGGCACTAATGAAAAACTGTTTTTT
TRBV7-8	TRBJ2-1	many	TRBD1	CASSLGTVTGFSEQFF	TGTGCCAGCAGCTTAGGAACTGTGACAGGGTTTAGTGAGCAGTTCTTC
TRBV24-1	TRBJ2-2	-	-	CATSDYKKDTGELFF	TGTGCCACCAGTGATTATAAAAAGGACACCGGGGAGCTGTTTTTT
TRBV7-3	TRBJ2-2	-	-	CASSPLQGLGTGELFF	TGTGCCAGCAGCCCTCTCCAGGGGCTGGGCACCGGGGAGCTGTTTTTT
TRBV6-5	TRBJ2-1	few	TRBD2	CASSYSDLAGGLYNEQFF	TGTGCCAGCAGTTACTCGGACTTAGCGGGGGGCCTATACAATGAGCAGTTCTTC
TRBV5-5	TRBJ1-4	-	-	CASSFDRDGFEKLFF	TGTGCCAGCAGCTTCGACCGGGACGGCTTCGAAAAACTGTTTTTT
TRBV3-1	TRBJ2-6	-	-	CASSQEFRVEGANVLTF	TGTGCCAGCAGCCAAGAATTCAGGGTGGAAGGGGCCAACGTCCTGACTTTC
TRBV24-1	TRBJ2-5	-	-	CATSNKVGGQETQYF	TGTGCCACCAGTAATAAGGTCGGGGGCCAAGAGACCCAGTACTTC